Sequencing of this TCR beta chain was carried out in a study of T cell clonality in common variable immunodeficiency. Study-wide findings and caveats: T cell subpopulation sequencing would be needed to explain CVID clonality. Compared with healthy controls, CVID subjects showed increased TCRbeta clonality, mostly in about a third.

CDR3 length: 15 amino acids. With 0 bases clipped from V and 5 bases from J, the junction kept 6 bases outside the gene matches. Per the germline V gene, CDR1 is SGHRS and CDR2 is YFSETQ. This clone occurred many times. Its specificity is not known. The read stops 3 residues short of the end of the CDR3; the missing end is completed from the germline J gene. Generated by immunoSEQ multiplex PCR, the TCRdb table keeps only in-frame clones and is missing some. Altogether around 52,000 clones were found in the sample, and no singletons occur. Heparinized whole blood, about 4.5 to 9 ml, came from each donor.

The gene calls are TRBV5-1 and TRBJ2-7; TRBD1 aligns across 9 bases. Material for sequencing was peripheral blood mononuclear cells. The clonotype was recovered from a person between 18 and 70 years old in good health. CDR3 in amino acids: CASSLGVQGANEQYF. CDR3 DNA (partial): TGCGCCAGCAGCTTGGGGGTACAGGGGGCCAACGAG. The variable domain in full, completed from reference TRBV5-1 and TRBJ2-7, reads KAGVTQTPRYLIKTRGQQVTLSCSPISGHRSVSWYQQTPGQGLQFLFEYFSETQRNKGNFPGRFSGRQFSNSRSEMNVSTLELGDSALYLCASSLGVQGANEQYFGPGTRLTVT.